Listed here are 31 T cell receptor beta chains from one sample, sequenced in a study of blood T cell repertoires in COVID-19. The method was immunoSEQ multiplex PCR; TCRdb's version includes in-frame clones alone and lacks a portion of them. This table has 200,000 to 250,000 clones, roughly 85% appearing once. Sequenced sample: PBMCs or T cells enriched from blood (not recorded which). These TCRs come from a woman between 45 and 60 years old who had been exposed to COVID-19.

This chain joins TRBV5-1 and TRBJ2-5; D not resolved. Germline V gene sequence: CDR1 SGHRS, CDR2 YFSETQ. The CDR3 extends over 11 amino acids. V lost 4 bases, J lost 1 base, and 2 bases lay in between. The CDR3 region is CASSLQETQYF. As DNA, the CDR3 is TGCGCCAGCAGCCTCCAAGAGACCCAGTACTTC.

This rearrangement joins TRBV27 to TRBJ1-4, with no clear D. Germline CDR1 is MNHEY and CDR2 is SMNVEV (reference sequence). V was pared by 4 bases and J by 10 bases, with 7 bases between. This CDR3 is 11 amino acids long. In DNA form, the CDR3 reads TGTGCCAGCAGTTATGGGCGAAAACTGTTTTTT. It yields the protein CASSYGRKLFF.

This chain uses TRBV4-3 with TRBJ2-3; TRBD2 aligns across 11 bases. CDR3 length equals 17 residues. Germline trimming cut 4 bases from V and 6 bases from J; bases unmatched to any gene: 12. CDR1 LGHNA and CDR2 YSLEER come from the germline V gene. The CDR3 DNA reads as TGCGCCAGCAGCCCTTCAGTCCTAGCGGGGGGCCCGGATACGCAGTATTTT. It yields the protein CASSPSVLAGGPDTQYF.

The chain joins TRBV5-5 to TRBJ2-5, with D perhaps TRBD2 (6 bases). V was cut by 0 bases and J by 0 bases, with 18 bases left in between. The CDR3 sequence is 18 residues long. Germline V gives CDR1 SGHKS, CDR2 YYEKEE (reference sequence). The CDR3 region is CASSLAGSGTWYQETQYF. The CDR3, as DNA: TGTGCCAGCAGCTTGGCCGGGAGTGGCACCTGGTACCAAGAGACCCAGTACTTC.

This clone turned up a few times. The chain links TRBV7-2 to TRBJ2-7; the match to TRBD1 covers 8 bases. The CDR3 consists of 14 residues. The V segment lost 4 bases and the J segment 2 bases; nucleotides outside the gene matches: 4. The germline gives CDR1 SGHTA, CDR2 FQGNSA. CDR3 protein: CASSSRGLTYEQYF. CDR3 in DNA: TGTGCCAGCAGCTCCAGGGGGCTCACCTACGAGCAGTACTTC.

This clone was seen a few times. V and J are TRBV5-4 and TRBJ2-2, with D possibly TRBD2 on 5 matching bases. Germline lookup yields CDR1 SGHNT and CDR2 YYREEE (reference sequence). The CDR3 has 13 amino acids. This CDR3 reads CASSAARGGELFF. In DNA form, the CDR3 reads TGTGCTAGCTCAGCGGCCCGGGGCGGGGAGCTGTTTTTT.

This clone was picked up one time. The J gene is TRBJ2-3, the V gene TRBV28; 12 bases are shared with TRBD1. The CDR3 loop spans 17 amino acids. Germline V lookup: CDR1 MDHEN, CDR2 SYDVKM. Trimming took 4 bases from V and 4 from J; bases not matched to a gene: 9. CDR3 coding DNA: TGTGCCAGCAGTTCCCACCGGGACAGGGGGCAAGCAGATACGCAGTATTTT. This encodes CASSSHRDRGQADTQYF.

This clone occurred once. V is TRBV27 and J is TRBJ2-7; TRBD1 agrees at 7 bases. This CDR3 is built from 15 residues. V gave up 4 bases and J gave up 2 bases; unmatched junction bases: 8. The germline CDR1 and CDR2 sequences are MNHEY and SMNVEV (reference sequence). Here the CDR3 DNA reads TGTGCCAGCAGTTATACAGGGGTCGGCACCTACGAGCAGTACTTC. It is translated as CASSYTGVGTYEQYF.

The chain has TRBV7-3 and TRBJ2-3; 8 bases are a match to TRBD2. Germline values: CDR1 SGHTA, CDR2 FQGTGA. The CDR3 has 14 amino acids. The J segment lost 6 bases and the V segment lost 5 bases, leaving 7 bases of the junction unmatched. The DNA for the CDR3 is TGTGCCAGCAGCCTCGGGGGGGCCTACGATACGCAGTATTTT. Translation gives CASSLGGAYDTQYF.

The chain links TRBV6-5 to TRBJ2-7; weak D call: TRBD1 (5 bases). The germline V gene has CDR1 MNHEY and CDR2 SVGAGI. The V and J ends lost 6 bases and 3 bases respectively, with 15 bases between them. The CDR3 is 14 amino acids. In DNA, the CDR3 is TGTGCCAGCAGGGTTGACAGCTTCAACTACGAGCAGTACTTC. This encodes CASRVDSFNYEQYF.

V is TRBV18 and J is TRBJ2-1; TRBD1 matches at 10 bases. The CDR3 length is 14 residues. Germline loops: CDR1 KGHSH, CDR2 LQKENI. Trimming took 3 bases from V and 5 from J; bases not matched to a gene: 1. Here the CDR3 reads CASSPGTGDNEQFF. Here the CDR3 DNA reads TGTGCCAGCTCACCGGGGACAGGGGACAATGAGCAGTTCTTC.

This clone has a handful of counts. This chain connects TRBV5-1 to TRBJ1-6; D gene uncertain. The germline V gene encodes CDR1 SGHRS and CDR2 YFSETQ. The germline V and J ends were trimmed by 1 base and 9 bases, with 11 bases remaining between them. The CDR3 runs 14 residues. The CDR3 DNA sequence: TGCGCCAGCAGCTTGCAGGAGGGCAGTTCACCCCTCCACTTT. Translating it yields CASSLQEGSSPLHF.

The chain carries TRBV2 and TRBJ2-2; 9 bases align to TRBD1. Trimming cost V 9 bases and J 0 bases; bases outside gene matches: 8. The CDR3 loop spans 16 amino acids. Germline CDR1 and CDR2: SNHLY and FYNNEI. CDR3 in DNA: TGTGCCAGTGCCAGAGGGGACAGGGCGAACACCGGGGAGCTGTTTTTT. It specifies CASARGDRANTGELFF. Full variable domain (missing parts from reference TRBV2 and TRBJ2-2): EPEVTQTPSHQVTQMGQEVILRCVPISNHLYFYWYRQILGQKVEFLVSFYNNEISEKSEIFDDQFSVERPDGSNFTLKIRSTKLEDSAMYFCASARGDRANTGELFFGEGSRLTVL.

The chain is built from TRBV20-1 and TRBJ1-1; D gene ambiguous. Germline CDR1 is DFQATT and CDR2 is SNEGSKA (reference sequence). This CDR3 has 13 residues. Trimming stripped 3 bases from V and 3 bases from J, with 11 bases between. For the CDR3, the DNA is TGCAGTGCTAGTGTTTTTCGCGACACTGAAGCTTTCTTT. Translating it yields CSASVFRDTEAFF.

The rearrangement uses TRBV11-2 and TRBJ2-4; 10 nucleotides match TRBD2. This CDR3 contains 18 residues. Germline V lookup: CDR1 SGHAT, CDR2 FQNNGV. The trim removed 5 bases at V and 0 bases at J, leaving 10 bases unmatched. The CDR3 region is CASSIAGGSSIAKNIQYF. The CDR3, as DNA: TGTGCCAGCAGCATAGCGGGGGGCAGCTCGATAGCCAAAAACATTCAGTACTTC.

About this clone itself: The sample contains more than one DNA sequence encoding this CDR3. The V call is TRBV29-1, the J call TRBJ2-7; 9 positions agree with TRBD1. The CDR3 has 13 residues. Germline CDR1 and CDR2: SQVTM and ANQGSEA. V trimming: 3 bases; J trimming: 3 bases; junction bases outside the gene matches: 3. The CDR3 loop is CSVEGQGNYEQYF. The CDR3 DNA follows: TGCAGCGTTGAGGGACAGGGTAACTACGAGCAGTACTTC.

The CDR3, as DNA: TGTGCCAGCAGCGTACGACAGGGAAACGAGCAGTACTTC. This translates into CASSVRQGNEQYF. The rearrangement joins TRBV11-3 to TRBJ2-7, with 7 bases fitting TRBD1. Germline V gene lookup returns CDR1 SGHNT and CDR2 YENEEA. The CDR3 has 13 amino acids. The J segment lost 5 bases and the V segment lost 5 bases, leaving 6 bases of the junction unmatched. Complete variable domain (other parts from reference TRBV11-3 and TRBJ2-7): EAGVVQSPRYKIIEKKQPVAFWCNPISGHNTLYWYLQNLGQGPELLIRYENEEAVDDSQLPKDRFSAERLKGVDSTLKIQPAELGDSAVYLCASSVRQGNEQYFGPGTRLTVT.

The chain recombines TRBV2 with TRBJ2-2; 9 bases line up with TRBD2. Germline assignment: CDR1 SNHLY and CDR2 FYNNEI. Unmatched junction bases numbered 5, after V lost 7 bases and J lost 5 bases. The CDR3 has 14 amino acids. The CDR3 protein is CASIGAGGTGELFF. DNA for the CDR3: TGTGCCAGCATAGGAGCGGGGGGAACCGGGGAGCTGTTTTTT.

The chain is built from TRBV27 and TRBJ1-4; D remains ambiguous. The CDR3 length is 13 residues. Trimming removed 4 bases from V and 7 bases from J, with 10 bases in between. Germline V gene lookup returns CDR1 MNHEY and CDR2 SMNVEV (reference sequence). CDR3 coding DNA: TGTGCCAGCAGTTCGACCGCAGGTGAAAAACTGTTTTTT. It is translated as CASSSTAGEKLFF.

This sequence joins TRBV10-3 and TRBJ1-1, with 8 bases lining up with TRBD1. Germline V lookup: CDR1 ENHRY, CDR2 SYGVKD. Losses at the gene ends were 6 bases for V and 1 base for J; bases not matched to a gene: 4. The CDR3 covers 14 residues. DNA for the CDR3: TGTGCCATCAGGACAGGGGCAACGAACACTGAAGCTTTCTTT. As protein: CAIRTGATNTEAFF.

This clone showed up just once. The chain joins TRBV5-6 to TRBJ1-2, with 9 bases that match TRBD1. This CDR3 region has 15 residues. The J segment lost 7 bases and the V segment lost 4 bases, leaving 11 bases of the junction unmatched. In germline, CDR1 is SGHDT, CDR2 YYEEEE. The CDR3 reads CASSGPGQGLLGYTF. The CDR3 nucleotides read TGTGCCAGCAGCGGCCCGGGACAGGGTTTACTTGGCTACACCTTC.

V gene TRBV7-9 combines with J gene TRBJ1-5; weak D call: TRBD1 (5 bases). The V gene's germline CDR1 is SEHNR and CDR2 FQNEAQ (reference sequence). The CDR3 extends over 13 amino acids. V was clipped by 3 bases and J by 5 bases, with 8 bases between them. CDR3: CASSFGGDQPQHF. The CDR3 DNA follows: TGTGCCAGCAGCTTTGGGGGGGATCAGCCCCAGCATTTT.

V usage is TRBV12-3 or TRBV12-4 and J usage is TRBJ1-2; TRBD1 matches at 9 bases. The CDR3 is 12 amino acids. V shed 9 bases, J shed 8 bases, and the junction held 7 bases outside the gene matches. DNA of the CDR3: TGTGCCAGTTCACAGGGGGCAGGGGGCTACACCTTC. Translating it yields CASSQGAGGYTF.

The chain carries TRBV28 and TRBJ1-5; perhaps TRBD1 as D (6 bases). Trimming stripped 4 bases from V and 4 bases from J, with 14 bases between. The CDR3 length is 15 residues. Germline V lookup: CDR1 MDHEN, CDR2 SYDVKM. Written as DNA, the CDR3 is TGTGCCAGCAGTTCAACAGGGCTGCTGAATCAGCCCCAGCATTTT. This sequence encodes CASSSTGLLNQPQHF.

This clone came up a few times. The chain employs TRBV7-3 and TRBJ1-1; TRBD1 matches 7 bases. J was trimmed by 1 base and V by 1 base; bases with no gene match: 6. Germline CDR1 is SGHTA and CDR2 is FQGTGA. The CDR3 runs to 16 residues. CDR3 sequence (DNA): TGTGCCAGCAGCTTAAAGCCGGGACAGAAGAACACTGAAGCTTTCTTT. It is translated as CASSLKPGQKNTEAFF.

The rearrangement links TRBV11-2 to TRBJ1-6, with TRBD1 matching 7 bases. The CDR3 length is 18 residues. The V and J ends lost 5 bases and 0 bases, in that order; junction bases with no gene match: 10. CDR1 SGHAT and CDR2 FQNNGV come from the germline V gene. In nucleotides, the CDR3 is TGTGCCAGCAGCATCGGGACAGTCCCGAGCTCCTATAATTCACCCCTCCACTTT. Its protein product is CASSIGTVPSSYNSPLHF.

This rearrangement joins TRBV5-1 to TRBJ1-2; a weak D match, TRBD1 (6 bases). The CDR3 has 16 amino acids. Germline V gives CDR1 SGHRS, CDR2 YFSETQ. Trimming left V 4 bases short and J 1 base short, with 17 bases between. CDR3 residues: CASSPRTASSNYGYTF. CDR3 nucleotides: TGCGCCAGCAGCCCTCGGACAGCCTCAAGTAACTATGGCTACACCTTC.

The chain uses TRBV7-9 and TRBJ2-4, with D perhaps TRBD2 (6 bases). V was pared by 4 bases and J by 0 bases, with 10 bases between. Looked up from germline, CDR1 is SEHNR and CDR2 is FQNEAQ (reference sequence). The CDR3 is 15 residues long. CDR3 sequence reads: CASSSGVSAKNIQYF. The CDR3 DNA reads as TGTGCCAGCAGCTCGGGGGTTTCAGCCAAAAACATTCAGTACTTC. The full variable domain, in which reference TRBV7-9 and TRBJ2-4 provide the parts outside the CDR3, is DTGVSQNPRHKITKRGQNVTFRCDPISEHNRLYWYRQTLGQGPEFLTYFQNEAQLEKSRLLSDRFSAERPKGSFSTLEIQRTEQGDSAMYLCASSSGVSAKNIQYFGAGTRLSVL.

This chain connects TRBV4-3 to TRBJ1-3, with a possible D match to TRBD1 (5 bases). CDR1 is LGHNA and CDR2 is YSLEER in the germline V gene. The CDR3 has 16 amino acids. V gave up 5 bases and J gave up 0 bases, with 14 bases separating them. The CDR3 protein is CASSARGGASGNTIYF. In DNA form, the CDR3 reads TGCGCCAGCAGCGCAAGGGGTGGGGCCTCTGGAAACACCATATATTTT.

J is TRBJ2-7 and V is TRBV4-3; D unresolved. Germline V lookup: CDR1 LGHNA, CDR2 YSLEER. V lost 0 bases and J lost 3, with 9 bases in between. The CDR3 contains 14 residues. In nucleotides, the CDR3 is TGCGCCAGCAGCCAAGATAGCTTAAGCTACGAGCAGTACTTC. This encodes CASSQDSLSYEQYF.

The rearrangement links TRBV3-1 (or the pseudogene TRBV3-2) to TRBJ1-2; D not certain. CDR3 length: 17 residues. Germline V gives CDR1 LGHDT, CDR2 YNNKEL (reference sequence). V was pared by 1 base and J by 1 base, with 16 bases between. The CDR3 region is CASSQAENRLINYGYTF. In nucleotides, the CDR3 is TGTGCCAGCAGCCAAGCAGAAAATCGTCTTATTAACTATGGCTACACCTTC.